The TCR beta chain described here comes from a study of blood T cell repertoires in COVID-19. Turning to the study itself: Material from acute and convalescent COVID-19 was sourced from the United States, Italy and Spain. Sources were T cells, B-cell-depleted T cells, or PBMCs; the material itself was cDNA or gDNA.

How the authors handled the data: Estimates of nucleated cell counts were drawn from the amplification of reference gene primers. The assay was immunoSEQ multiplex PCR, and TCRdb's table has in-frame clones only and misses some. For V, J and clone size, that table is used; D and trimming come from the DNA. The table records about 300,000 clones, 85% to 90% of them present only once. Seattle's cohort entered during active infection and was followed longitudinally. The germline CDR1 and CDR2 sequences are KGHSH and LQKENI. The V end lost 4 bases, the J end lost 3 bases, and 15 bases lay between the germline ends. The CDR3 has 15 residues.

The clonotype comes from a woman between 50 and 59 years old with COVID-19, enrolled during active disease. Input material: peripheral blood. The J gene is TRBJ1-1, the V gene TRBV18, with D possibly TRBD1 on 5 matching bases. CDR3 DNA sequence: TGTGCCAGCTCACGGTACGGGAGAGGGGACACTGAAGCTTTCTTT. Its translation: CASSRYGRGDTEAFF.